The present entry profiles one T cell receptor (beta chain) with its context. Its specificity is unknown. These data originate in a study of OX40 agonist ivuxolimab in advanced cancers. For the study at large: Of mixed ages from about 23 to 90 and averaging roughly 60 years, the group was 65% to 85% male.

Study-wide results and caveats: What antigens the expanded peripheral T cells recognized was never established.

Per the germline V gene, CDR1 is SGHDT and CDR2 is YYEEEE. The length of the CDR3 is 13 residues. Trimming stripped 3 bases from V and 6 bases from J, with 12 bases between. Assay: immunoSEQ multiplex PCR; the TCRdb copy retains only in-frame clones and omits some. The sample includes around 86,000 clones, around four fifths of them seen just once. This TCR came from an adult with an advanced solid tumor such as melanoma, head and neck, liver or kidney cancer. This material consisted of CD4+ or CD8+ T cells sorted from blood, taken in a trial of the OX40 agonist ivuxolimab. J is TRBJ1-1 and V is TRBV5-6; D perhaps matches TRBD1 (5 bases). CDR3 amino acids: CASSSAGLPEAFF. The CDR3 coding sequence is TGTGCCAGCAGCTCCGCAGGGTTGCCTGAAGCTTTCTTT.